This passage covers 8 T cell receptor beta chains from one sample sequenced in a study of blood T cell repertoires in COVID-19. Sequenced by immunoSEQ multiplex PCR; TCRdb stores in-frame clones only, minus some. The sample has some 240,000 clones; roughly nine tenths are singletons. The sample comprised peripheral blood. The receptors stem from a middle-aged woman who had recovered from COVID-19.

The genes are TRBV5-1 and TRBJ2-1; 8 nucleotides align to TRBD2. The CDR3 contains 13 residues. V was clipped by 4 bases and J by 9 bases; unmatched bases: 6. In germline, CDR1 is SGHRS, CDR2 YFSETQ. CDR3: CASSLWTSREQFF. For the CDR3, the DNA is TGCGCCAGCAGCCTTTGGACTAGCCGTGAGCAGTTCTTC.

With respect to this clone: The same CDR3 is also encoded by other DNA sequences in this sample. The CDR3 DNA follows: TGTGCCAGCAGCCCCGGGCAGGGAAACTATGGCTACACCTTC. It specifies CASSPGQGNYGYTF. The rearrangement uses TRBV7-9 and TRBJ1-2; TRBD1 is a possible D gene (5 bases). This CDR3 contains 14 residues. CDR1 SEHNR and CDR2 FQNEAQ come from the germline V gene (reference sequence). The ends were cut back, 5 bases at V and 2 bases at J, with 12 bases in the middle.

The CDR3 reads CATSDSRTSGRTDTQYF. CDR3 coding DNA: TGTGCCACCAGTGATTCGAGGACTAGCGGCCGCACAGATACGCAGTATTTT. The gene calls are TRBV24-1 and TRBJ2-3; TRBD2 matches 10 bases. J was trimmed by 1 base and V by 2 bases; bases with no gene match: 5. This CDR3 region has 17 residues. CDR1 and CDR2 from the germline V gene are KGHDR and SFDVKD.

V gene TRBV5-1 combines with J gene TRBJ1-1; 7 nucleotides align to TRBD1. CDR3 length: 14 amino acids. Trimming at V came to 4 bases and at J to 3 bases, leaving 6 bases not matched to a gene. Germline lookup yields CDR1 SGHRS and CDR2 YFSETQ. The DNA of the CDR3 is TGCGCCAGCAGCGACGACAGGGTTGACACTGAAGCTTTCTTT. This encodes CASSDDRVDTEAFF.

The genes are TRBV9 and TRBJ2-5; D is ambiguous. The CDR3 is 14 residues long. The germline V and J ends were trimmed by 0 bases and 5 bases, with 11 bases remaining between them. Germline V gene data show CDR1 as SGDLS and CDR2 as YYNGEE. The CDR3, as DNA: TGTGCCAGCAGCGTAGCCCCAATCCAGGAGACCCAGTACTTC. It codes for CASSVAPIQETQYF.

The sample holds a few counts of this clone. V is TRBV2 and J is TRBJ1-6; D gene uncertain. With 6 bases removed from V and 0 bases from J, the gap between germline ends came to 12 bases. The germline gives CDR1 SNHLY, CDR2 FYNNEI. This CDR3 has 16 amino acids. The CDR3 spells CASRVRTSSYNSPLHF. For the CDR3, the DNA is TGTGCCAGCAGAGTTAGAACTAGCTCCTATAATTCACCCCTCCACTTT.

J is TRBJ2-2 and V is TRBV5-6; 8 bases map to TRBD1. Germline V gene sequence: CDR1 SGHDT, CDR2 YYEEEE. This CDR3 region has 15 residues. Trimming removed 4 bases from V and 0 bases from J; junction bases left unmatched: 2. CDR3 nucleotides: TGTGCCAGCAGCAGGACAGGGCCGAACACCGGGGAGCTGTTTTTT. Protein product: CASSRTGPNTGELFF.

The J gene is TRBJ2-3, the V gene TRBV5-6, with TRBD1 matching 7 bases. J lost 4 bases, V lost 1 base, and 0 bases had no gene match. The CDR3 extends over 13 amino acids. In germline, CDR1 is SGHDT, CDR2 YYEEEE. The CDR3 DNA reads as TGTGCCAGCAGCTTGACAGGGGCAGATACGCAGTATTTT. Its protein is CASSLTGADTQYF.